This TCR beta chain comes out of a study of cytomegalovirus exposure and HLA in healthy donors. For the study at large: Some 200 million T cells yielded over 90 million unique TCR beta sequences in earlier analysis. Overall study results and limits: In a later analysis, most CMV-associated TCR beta chains appeared HLA-restricted. A classifier reportedly called cytomegalovirus status with high sensitivity and specificity. In a later analysis, common viral pathogens appeared linked to several of the most significant clusters.

A note on this clone: Its antigen is still unknown.

The study ran its PCR with 60 Vbeta and 13 Jbeta primers. Method: immunoSEQ multiplex PCR; TCRdb's copy keeps in-frame clones and lacks some. Its listing shows 45,000 to 70,000 clones. The CDR3 spans 12 residues. The ends were cut back, 1 base at V and 7 bases at J, with 4 bases in the middle. The germline CDR1 and CDR2 sequences are KGHSH and LQKENI. J is TRBJ1-4 and V is TRBV18; D ambiguous. The sequenced sample was PBMCs. The receptor comes from a woman between 45 and 65 years old in good health and CMV-seropositive. CDR3 coding DNA: TGTGCCAGCTCACCACGCGGTGAAAAACTGTTTTTT. It yields the protein CASSPRGEKLFF.